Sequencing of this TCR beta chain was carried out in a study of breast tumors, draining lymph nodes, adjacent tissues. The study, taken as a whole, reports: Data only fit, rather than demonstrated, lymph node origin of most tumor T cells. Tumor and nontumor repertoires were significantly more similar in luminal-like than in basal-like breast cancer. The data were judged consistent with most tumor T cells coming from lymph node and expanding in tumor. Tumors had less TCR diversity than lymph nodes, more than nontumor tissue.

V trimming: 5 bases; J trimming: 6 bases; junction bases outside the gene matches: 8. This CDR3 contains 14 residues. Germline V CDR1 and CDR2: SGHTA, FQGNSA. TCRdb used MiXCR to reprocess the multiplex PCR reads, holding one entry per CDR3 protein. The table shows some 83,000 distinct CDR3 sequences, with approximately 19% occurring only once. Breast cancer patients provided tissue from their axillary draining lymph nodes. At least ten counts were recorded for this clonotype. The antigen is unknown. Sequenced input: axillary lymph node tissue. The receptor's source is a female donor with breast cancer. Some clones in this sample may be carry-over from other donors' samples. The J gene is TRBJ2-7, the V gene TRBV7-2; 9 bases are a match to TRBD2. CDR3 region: CASSLSGSFPEQYF. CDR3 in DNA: TGTGCCAGCAGCCTTAGCGGGAGCTTCCCCGAGCAGTACTTC. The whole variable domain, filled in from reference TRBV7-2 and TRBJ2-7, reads GAGVSQSPSNKVTEKGKDVELRCDPISGHTALYWYRQSLGQGLEFLIYFQGNSAPDKSGLPSDRFSAERTGGSVSTLTIQRTQQEDSAVYLCASSLSGSFPEQYFGPGTRLTVT.